The 30 T cell receptor beta chains in this list originate from one sample, sequenced in a study of post-analysis software for immune sequencing data. Findings of the study overall: About five TRBV segments (TRBV5-6, TRBV5-1 and TRBV20-1 among them) occurred more frequently in patients than in controls.

The antigens these receptors bind are not known. Libraries were made from TCR beta cDNA, and they carried unique molecular identifiers. TCRdb reanalysed the PCR reads using MiXCR and keeps one entry per CDR3 protein. The profile shows roughly 600,000 distinct CDR3 sequences, roughly 45% of them singletons. Specimen: blood. The receptors originated from a girl under 18 with multiple sclerosis.

V is TRBV20-1 and J is TRBJ1-5, with D unresolved. The length of the CDR3 is 13 residues. CDR1 and CDR2 from the germline V gene are DFQATT and SNEGSKA (reference sequence). V was shortened by 0 bases and J by 1 base, with 4 bases between the two germline ends. CDR3 DNA sequence: TGCAGTGCTAGAGATTCGAGCAATCAGCCCCAGCATTTT. Amino acid sequence: CSARDSSNQPQHF.

The V and J genes are TRBV11-2 and TRBJ2-2; D may be TRBD2 (6 bases). The length of the CDR3 is 14 residues. Germline loops: CDR1 SGHAT, CDR2 FQNNGV. Between the trimmed V and J ends, which lost 2 bases and 6 bases, there was a span of 10 bases. Here the CDR3 DNA reads TGTGCCAGCAGCTTACTTTGGGGGGCCGGGGAGCTGTTTTTT. It specifies CASSLLWGAGELFF.

The sample holds a few counts of this clonotype. The J gene is TRBJ2-1, the V gene TRBV6-6; perhaps TRBD2 as D (6 bases). The ends were cut back, 0 bases at V and 7 bases at J, with 10 bases in the middle. The germline CDR1 and CDR2 sequences are MNHNY and SVGAGI (reference sequence). CDR3 size: 14 residues. The CDR3 sequence: CASSYSAGRNEQFF. The CDR3 DNA sequence: TGTGCCAGCAGTTACTCGGCTGGGAGGAATGAGCAGTTCTTC.

The V and J genes are TRBV7-9 and TRBJ1-4; TRBD1 is a possible D gene (5 bases). The ends were cut back, 5 bases at V and 4 bases at J, with 17 bases in the middle. CDR3 size: 16 residues. Germline CDR1 reads SEHNR; CDR2 reads FQNEAQ (reference sequence). CDR3 region: CASSTPPGLVNEKLFF. The CDR3 DNA is TGTGCCAGCAGCACACCCCCGGGACTGGTTAATGAAAAACTGTTTTTT.

Details on this clonotype: Relative to the germline gene, one junction end is altered; a read error may explain this. The V call is TRBV12-3 or TRBV12-4, the J call TRBJ2-3, with D possibly matching TRBD1 (6 bases). The CDR3 runs 18 residues. CDR3 residues: CASSPALGQGLITDAQYF. CDR3 DNA: TGTGCCAGCAGTCCGGCCTTGGGACAAGGTCTCATCACAGATGCGCAGTATTTT.

The CDR3 region is CSARQGGTDTQYF. The CDR3 coding sequence is TGCAGTGCTAGACAGGGGGGCACAGATACGCAGTATTTT. The chain joins TRBV20-1 to TRBJ2-3; 7 bases map to TRBD1. The CDR3 is made up of 13 amino acids. Germline V gene sequence: CDR1 DFQATT, CDR2 SNEGSKA (reference sequence). The V segment lost 2 bases and the J segment 1 base; nucleotides outside the gene matches: 0.

The chain links TRBV29-1 to TRBJ1-1; 7 nucleotides align to TRBD1. The CDR3 is made up of 16 amino acids. In germline, CDR1 is SQVTM, CDR2 ANQGSEA. The trim removed 0 bases at V and 3 bases at J, leaving 10 bases unmatched. CDR3 sequence: CSVEDPGGQAYTEAFF. The CDR3 DNA reads TGCAGCGTTGAAGATCCCGGTGGACAGGCATACACTGAAGCTTTCTTT.

This clonotype showed up just a few times. The chain links TRBV6-5 to TRBJ2-5; D is possibly TRBD2 (6 bases). Germline V gene data show CDR1 as MNHEY and CDR2 as SVGAGI. CDR3 length: 14 residues. Trimming cost V 2 bases and J 5 bases, with 12 bases left between them. The chain's CDR3 is CASSYRSGWETQYF. CDR3 in DNA: TGTGCCAGCAGTTACAGGAGCGGGTGGGAGACCCAGTACTTC.

The V gene is TRBV12-3 or TRBV12-4, the J gene TRBJ2-5, with a weak D call TRBD2 (7 bases). Trimming removed 1 base at V and 4 bases at J, with 13 bases between. This CDR3 has 15 amino acids. In DNA, the CDR3 is TGTGCCAGCAGTTTAGTAGGGGGAGGGGGAGAGACCCAGTACTTC. It codes for CASSLVGGGGETQYF.

V gene TRBV12-3 or TRBV12-4 combines with J gene TRBJ2-3; the D gene is possibly TRBD1 (5 bases). The germline V and J ends were trimmed by 5 bases and 4 bases, with 10 bases remaining between them. The CDR3 extends over 13 amino acids. This CDR3 is CASSGGAADTQYF. The CDR3 DNA is TGTGCCAGCAGTGGTGGGGCGGCAGATACGCAGTATTTT.

This clonotype was seen only once. V and J are TRBV30 and TRBJ1-4; D remains unclear. The CDR3 consists of 11 residues. Trimming stripped 3 bases from V and 8 bases from J, with 7 bases between. Germline values: CDR1 GTSNPN, CDR2 SVGIG (reference sequence). As DNA, the CDR3 is TGTGCCTGGAGGGGGTACGAAAAACTGTTTTTT. Translation gives CAWRGYEKLFF.

The table lists this clonotype with a few counts. The chain combines TRBV9 with TRBJ2-7; 8 bases match TRBD2. The germline V gene has CDR1 SGDLS and CDR2 YYNGEE. This CDR3 spans 15 amino acids. Trimming took 4 bases from V and 4 from J; bases not matched to a gene: 10. CDR3 nucleotides: TGTGCCAGCAGCCCCGGGGGGGCCACCTTGTACGAGCAGTACTTC. Encoded protein: CASSPGGATLYEQYF.

This clonotype appeared a few times. The J gene is TRBJ2-3, the V gene TRBV10-1, with no clear D. Trimming removed 0 bases from V and 10 bases from J, with 11 bases in between. The CDR3 extends over 13 amino acids. Germline V lookup: CDR1 WNHNN, CDR2 SYGVQD (reference sequence). DNA of the CDR3: TGCGCCAGCAGTGAGTCTGCTCCTGACCCGCAGTATTTT. It specifies CASSESAPDPQYF.

The rearrangement uses TRBV12-3 or TRBV12-4 and TRBJ1-1; TRBD1 matches at 7 bases. The ends lost 0 bases at V and 3 bases at J; junction bases unmatched: 4. CDR3 length: 15 amino acids. The CDR3 region is CASSLAQGGYTEAFF. Written as DNA, the CDR3 is TGTGCCAGCAGTTTAGCCCAGGGGGGGTACACTGAAGCTTTCTTT.

This rearrangement joins TRBV18 to TRBJ1-3; D ambiguous. The length of the CDR3 is 12 residues. Germline V gene data show CDR1 as KGHSH and CDR2 as LQKENI. Between the trimmed V and J ends, which lost 2 bases and 12 bases, there was a span of 11 bases. CDR3 DNA: TGTGCCAGCTCACCAGAAGGTAGCAGCATATATTTT. It is translated as CASSPEGSSIYF.

V and J are TRBV5-1 and TRBJ2-1; no reliable D call. V was clipped by 6 bases and J by 10 bases, with 14 bases between them. Germline V gene sequence: CDR1 SGHRS, CDR2 YFSETQ. The CDR3 totals 12 residues. The CDR3 reads CASNVADREQFF. The DNA of the CDR3 is TGCGCCAGCAACGTCGCAGACCGAGAGCAGTTCTTC.

This clonotype has just a few counts. The chain uses TRBV27 and TRBJ2-7; possible D gene TRBD1, 6 bases. Trimming removed 5 bases at V and 2 bases at J, with 13 bases between. Germline values: CDR1 MNHEY, CDR2 SMNVEV (reference sequence). The CDR3 covers 14 residues. The CDR3 here is CASSPHREPYEQYF. The CDR3 DNA reads as TGTGCCAGCAGTCCCCACAGGGAGCCCTACGAGCAGTACTTC.

The chain links TRBV10-3 to TRBJ1-4; D remains ambiguous. Per germline, CDR1 ENHRY and CDR2 SYGVKD. This CDR3 is 14 amino acids long. With 0 bases removed from V and 3 bases from J, the gap between germline ends came to 5 bases. The CDR3 loop reads CAISESKANEKLFF. CDR3 bases: TGTGCCATCAGTGAGTCGAAGGCTAATGAAAAACTGTTTTTT.

The J gene is TRBJ1-2, the V gene TRBV12-3 or TRBV12-4, with D possibly matching TRBD1 (5 bases). The CDR3 runs 13 residues. Trimming stripped 7 bases from V and 5 bases from J, with 14 bases between. The CDR3: CASTRQSLYGYTF. For the CDR3, the DNA is TGTGCCAGCACTAGACAGAGCCTATATGGCTACACCTTC.

The chain recombines TRBV5-1 with TRBJ2-5; no clear D gene. The V gene's germline CDR1 is SGHRS and CDR2 YFSETQ. CDR3 length: 24 amino acids. V dropped 0 bases and J dropped 3 bases, with 39 bases sitting between them. The CDR3 DNA is TGCGCCAGCAGCTTGGATCCCGGGCGACATATATCGAGACCGACGAACCCCTTAGAAGAGACCCAGTACTTC. Its protein is CASSLDPGRHISRPTNPLEETQYF.

V usage is TRBV12-3 or TRBV12-4 and J usage is TRBJ2-7, with a weak D call TRBD2 (6 bases). TRBJ2-5 explains the end of the DNA better; the J call may be wrong. CDR3 size: 14 residues. The CDR3 is CASSFLEGRETQYF. CDR3 nucleotide sequence: TGTGCCAGCAGTTTTTTGGAGGGTCGGGAGACCCAGTACTTC.

This clonotype was counted between two and nine times. Sequence at one end of the junction differs from germline and may be a read error. The chain links TRBV7-9 to TRBJ2-7; no reliable D call. Looked up from germline, CDR1 is SEHNR and CDR2 is FQNEAQ (reference sequence). This CDR3 is built from 17 residues. The CDR3 sequence: CASSLRTDGQSSYEQYF. The CDR3 DNA is TGCGCCAGCAGCCTTAGGACGGACGGTCAGAGCTCCTACGAGCAGTACTTC.

The chain combines TRBV5-1 with TRBJ2-5; D unresolved. CDR1 SGHRS and CDR2 YFSETQ come from the germline V gene. The CDR3 extends over 15 amino acids. V was shortened by 4 bases and J by 1 base, with 14 bases between the two germline ends. CDR3 amino acids: CASSTDKDGQETQYF. In DNA form, the CDR3 reads TGCGCCAGCAGCACAGACAAGGACGGCCAAGAGACCCAGTACTTC.

The sample holds a few counts of this clonotype. The rearrangement joins TRBV9 to TRBJ2-7; 9 bases match TRBD1. The germline CDR1 and CDR2 sequences are SGDLS and YYNGEE. V dropped 4 bases and J dropped 10; count of bases not matched to a gene: 9. CDR3 length: 13 residues. CDR3 amino acids: CASSPRRDRAQYF. CDR3 coding DNA: TGTGCCAGCAGCCCCCGAAGGGACAGGGCTCAGTACTTC. Filled out from reference TRBV9 and TRBJ2-7, the complete variable domain reads DSGVTQTPKHLITATGQRVTLRCSPRSGDLSVYWYQQSLDQGLQFLIQYYNGEERAKGNILERFSAQQFPDLHSELNLSSLELGDSALYFCASSPRRDRAQYFGPGTRLTVT.

This rearrangement joins TRBV12-3 or TRBV12-4 to TRBJ2-3; no clear D. The CDR3 is made up of 15 amino acids. V dropped 1 base and J dropped 2 bases, with 10 bases sitting between them. CDR3 sequence reads: CASSLELVSTDTQYF. The CDR3 bases are TGTGCCAGCAGTTTAGAGCTAGTGTCCACAGATACGCAGTATTTT.

The chain couples TRBV6-2 or TRBV6-3 to TRBJ2-2; possible D gene TRBD2, 6 bases. Germline loops: CDR1 MNHEY, CDR2 SVGEGT. V was shortened by 2 bases and J by 5 bases, with 12 bases between the two germline ends. This CDR3 comprises 15 residues. The CDR3 DNA sequence: TGTGCCAGCAGTTACACGCGGGACCGAACCGGGGAGCTGTTTTTT. It translates to CASSYTRDRTGELFF.

V is TRBV12-3 or TRBV12-4 and J is TRBJ1-1, with TRBD1 identical over 8 bases. V shed 0 bases, J shed 1 base, and the junction held 4 bases outside the gene matches. The CDR3 runs to 16 residues. The CDR3 bases are TGTGCCAGCAGTTTAGCGGGGACAGGAACGAACACTGAAGCTTTCTTT. Amino acid sequence: CASSLAGTGTNTEAFF.

This clonotype was seen only a few times. The chain joins TRBV11-3 to TRBJ1-2, with no clear D. Trimming removed 4 bases from V and 7 bases from J, with 13 bases in between. The CDR3 consists of 13 residues. CDR1 and CDR2 from the germline V gene are SGHNT and YENEEA. The CDR3 DNA is TGTGCCAGCAGCTCCTCCTTAATGGGTGGCTACACCTTC. Amino acids: CASSSSLMGGYTF.

The chain has TRBV29-1 and TRBJ2-7; tentatively, D is TRBD2 (6 bases). V dropped 6 bases and J dropped 5 bases, with 14 bases sitting between them. The length of the CDR3 is 12 residues. Germline-derived CDR1 and CDR2 are SQVTM and ANQGSEA. CDR3 region: CSVGWRGDEQYF. The CDR3 region has the DNA TGCAGCGTCGGGTGGCGGGGTGACGAGCAGTACTTC.

The chain combines TRBV12-3 or TRBV12-4 with TRBJ2-5; TRBD1 matches at 8 bases. The J call may be faulty, since TRBJ2-7 better matches the DNA end. The CDR3 is made up of 12 amino acids. The CDR3 spells CASGQGCYEQYF. CDR3 sequence (DNA): TGTGCCAGCGGACAGGGTTGTTACGAGCAGTACTTC.